The 7 T cell receptor beta chains below were found in one sample sequenced in a study of prognosis after radiotherapy for stage I lung cancer. By two-round multiplex PCR, the TCR beta CDR3 was amplified from genomic DNA. Amplification in first-round PCR relied on primers specific to each TRBV and TRBJ gene. TCRdb recomputed calls from the multiplex PCR reads with MiXCR, one row per CDR3 protein. The data hold more than 30,000 distinct CDR3 sequences, with about 42% observed a single time. Specimen: PBMCs, collected before or after stereotactic body radiation therapy (not recorded which). Source of these receptors: a donor older than 45 with non-small cell lung cancer.

The chain joins TRBV9 to TRBJ2-7; possibly TRBD1 or TRBD2 for D (5 bases each). The germline V and J ends were trimmed by 3 bases and 3 bases, with 16 bases remaining between them. The CDR3 totals 15 residues. CDR1 and CDR2 (germline): SGDLS, YYNGEE. The CDR3 here is CASSDYRDGGYEQYF. CDR3 nucleotide sequence: TGTGCCAGCAGCGACTACCGGGACGGAGGCTACGAGCAGTACTTC.

This clonotype was seen repeatedly, ten times or more. The V gene is TRBV5-1, the J gene TRBJ2-7; D gene ambiguous. V shed 3 bases and J shed 4 bases, with 5 bases lying between them. The CDR3 extends over 11 amino acids. Germline V gene lookup returns CDR1 SGHRS and CDR2 YFSETQ. CDR3 DNA: TGCGCCAGCAGCTCCGCTTACGAGCAGTACTTC. It yields the protein CASSSAYEQYF.

This clonotype has ten or more counts. The V call is TRBV24-1, the J call TRBJ2-3; 11 bases align to TRBD2. The germline V gene encodes CDR1 KGHDR and CDR2 SFDVKD. The J segment lost 1 base and the V segment lost 4 bases, leaving 6 bases of the junction unmatched. The CDR3 covers 17 residues. The CDR3 here is CATSDDGTSGRTDTQYF. DNA for the CDR3: TGTGCCACCAGTGACGACGGGACTAGCGGTCGCACAGATACGCAGTATTTT.

The V and J genes are TRBV10-3 and TRBJ1-1; 12 bases agree with TRBD1. The CDR3 is 16 amino acids. V lost 6 bases, J lost 6 bases, and 11 bases stayed unmatched. Per the germline V gene, CDR1 is ENHRY and CDR2 is SYGVKD. In nucleotides, the CDR3 is TGTGCCATCAGAACAAAACTGGGACAGGGGGCTCCTGAAGCTTTCTTT. Its translation is CAIRTKLGQGAPEAFF.

This clonotype was recorded only once. V gene TRBV6-2 or TRBV6-3 combines with J gene TRBJ2-7, with TRBD1 as a possible D gene (5 bases). This CDR3 has 15 residues. CDR1 is MNHEY, CDR2 SVGEGT, per germline. Trimming shortened V by 5 bases and J by 0 bases, and 14 bases separated the two germline ends. The CDR3 sequence: CASSTWTLRSYEQYF. CDR3 in DNA: TGTGCCAGCAGTACTTGGACATTGCGCTCCTACGAGCAGTACTTC.

The V gene is TRBV6-2 or TRBV6-3, the J gene TRBJ1-6; D remains unclear. The CDR3 loop spans 12 amino acids. Germline V CDR1 and CDR2: MNHEY, SVGEGT. Here the CDR3 reads CAAGQQDSHLHF. The CDR3 nucleotides are TGTGCAGCGGGTCAGCAGGATTCACACCTACACTTT.

The chain joins TRBV27 to TRBJ2-7; D assignment may be TRBD1 or TRBD2 (5 bases each). This CDR3 region has 14 residues. The germline V gene encodes CDR1 MNHEY and CDR2 SMNVEV (reference sequence). V was pared by 6 bases and J by 3 bases, with 15 bases between. CDR3 sequence reads: CASSSGRKHYEQYF. The CDR3 DNA reads as TGTGCCAGCAGCTCGGGACGGAAACACTACGAGCAGTACTTC.